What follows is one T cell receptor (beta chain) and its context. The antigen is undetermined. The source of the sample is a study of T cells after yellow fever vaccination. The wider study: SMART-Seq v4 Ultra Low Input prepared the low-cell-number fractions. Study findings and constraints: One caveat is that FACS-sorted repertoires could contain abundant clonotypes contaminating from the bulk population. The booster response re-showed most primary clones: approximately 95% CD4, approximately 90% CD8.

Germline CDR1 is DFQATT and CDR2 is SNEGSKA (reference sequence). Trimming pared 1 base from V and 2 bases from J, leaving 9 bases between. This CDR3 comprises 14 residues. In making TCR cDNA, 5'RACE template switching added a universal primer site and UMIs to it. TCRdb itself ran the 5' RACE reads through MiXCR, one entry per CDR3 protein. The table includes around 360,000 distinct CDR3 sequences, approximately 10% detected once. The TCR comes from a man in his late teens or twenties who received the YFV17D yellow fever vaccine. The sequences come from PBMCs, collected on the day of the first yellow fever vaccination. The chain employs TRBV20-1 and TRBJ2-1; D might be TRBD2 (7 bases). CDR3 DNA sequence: TGCAGTGCTAGAGGGGGGGGCCCCTACAATGAGCAGTTCTTC. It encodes CSARGGGPYNEQFF.